The 6 T cell receptor beta chains presented below share a single source sample, sequenced in a study of early stage breast cancer tumors. Here immunoSEQ multiplex PCR was the method, and the copy in TCRdb shows in-frame clones only, minus some. Here the sample spans about 31,000 clones, around 75% being singletons. Material for sequencing was blood. These receptors came from a person in their 40s with breast cancer.

The rearrangement links TRBV7-8 to TRBJ2-5, with D tentatively TRBD2 (6 bases). Trimming left V 5 bases short and J 0 bases short, with 10 bases between. Per germline, CDR1 SGHVS and CDR2 FQNEAQ. This CDR3 is 14 amino acids long. CDR3 in amino acids: CASSRGRYQETQYF. The CDR3 DNA is TGTGCCAGCAGCCGGGGGAGGTACCAAGAGACCCAGTACTTC.

The chain carries TRBV28 and TRBJ1-1; no clear D. The length of the CDR3 is 15 residues. The germline V gene has CDR1 MDHEN and CDR2 SYDVKM. Trimming stripped 4 bases from V and 6 bases from J, with 18 bases between. Here the CDR3 DNA reads TGTGCCAGCAGTTCCTCGTGGCAGGCTCGGGCTGAAGCTTTCTTT. It encodes CASSSSWQARAEAFF.

The rearrangement uses TRBV18 and TRBJ2-5; D is unresolved. CDR3 size: 13 residues. CDR1 is KGHSH, CDR2 LQKENI, per germline. The V end was cut by 2 bases, the J end by 0 bases, with 4 bases between. The CDR3 DNA sequence: TGTGCCAGCTCACCAGACTACCAAGAGACCCAGTACTTC. Its translation is CASSPDYQETQYF.

The rearrangement uses TRBV4-2 and TRBJ2-1; 8 positions match TRBD2. This CDR3 region has 18 residues. CDR1 LGHNA and CDR2 YNFKEQ come from the germline V gene. V lost 0 bases, J lost 2 bases, and 9 bases stayed unmatched. CDR3 amino acids: CASSQDPNRAGAYNEQFF. The CDR3 region has the DNA TGTGCCAGCAGCCAAGATCCTAACCGAGCGGGAGCCTACAATGAGCAGTTCTTC.

The V gene is TRBV19, the J gene TRBJ2-2, with D possibly being TRBD1 (6 bases). The CDR3 is 16 residues long. Germline V gene sequence: CDR1 LNHDA, CDR2 SQIVND (reference sequence). Trimming took 8 bases from V and 5 from J, leaving 21 bases between them. Here the CDR3 reads CASEIKAGDGTGELFF. CDR3 coding DNA: TGTGCCAGTGAGATCAAGGCAGGGGATGGTACCGGGGAGCTGTTTTTT.

The rearrangement uses TRBV11-1 and TRBJ2-5; D remains ambiguous. V lost 6 bases and J 5 bases, leaving 13 bases between the germline ends. The CDR3 contains 13 residues. Germline CDR1 SGHAT, CDR2 FQDESV (reference sequence). The CDR3 DNA reads TGTGCCAGCAGTCCCGACTTTTCGGAGACCCAGTACTTC. Protein product: CASSPDFSETQYF.